This entry lists 21 T cell receptor beta chains sequenced from one sample in a study (dated by TCRdb to 2013 to 2016). Receptor amplification or capture employed 5' RACE. The sequencing machine was an Illumina MiSeq. TCRdb itself trimmed the public reads at Q25 with fastp, ran MiXCR and retained productive beta chains. Duplicate CDR3 protein sequences are folded into a single record with the most common DNA and genes. Counted in this sample were 50,000 to 80,000 distinct CDR3 sequences; around a fifth of them appeared once. The top ten constitute about 3% of the sample. The sequenced material came from memory CD4+ T cells sorted from a lymph node. This specimen's cell subset or site label, per the study, means: memory CD4+ T cells, CD4+CD45RO+CD25-. These TCRs come from a female donor with breast cancer.

This clonotype was picked up many times. The V call is TRBV6-2 or TRBV6-3, the J call TRBJ1-5; 8 bases fit TRBD1. The CDR3 totals 18 residues. CDR1 MNHEY and CDR2 SVGEGT come from the germline V gene. The trim removed 2 bases at V and 1 base at J, leaving 10 bases unmatched. The DNA of the CDR3 is TGTGCCAGCAGTTACACGCGCAGGGGGCGAGTGAGCAATCAGCCCCAGCATTTT. It codes for CASSYTRRGRVSNQPQHF.

Within the sample, this clonotype is medium-sized. The chain is built from TRBV29-1 and TRBJ2-1; 10 bases align to TRBD2. Germline V gene data show CDR1 as SQVTM and CDR2 as ANQGSEA. V shed 6 bases, J shed 2 bases, and the junction held 4 bases outside the gene matches. The CDR3 is made up of 14 amino acids. The CDR3 DNA reads as TGCAGCGTCCAACTAGCGGGACCCTACAATGAGCAGTTCTTC. Its protein product is CSVQLAGPYNEQFF.

This clonotype was recorded many times. The rearrangement uses TRBV7-2 and TRBJ2-5; 9 nucleotides line up with TRBD2. The CDR3 totals 14 residues. Germline CDR1 SGHTA, CDR2 FQGNSA. V lost 1 base, J lost 5 bases, and 2 bases stayed unmatched. CDR3 nucleotides: TGTGCCAGCAGCTTAGGGCTAGCGGGGGAGACCCAGTACTTC. It translates to CASSLGLAGETQYF.

There are a few counts of this clonotype. The chain couples TRBV7-2 to TRBJ1-5; TRBD1 agrees at 9 bases. Germline CDR1 is SGHTA and CDR2 is FQGNSA. After removal of 1 base from V and 9 bases from J, the junction contained 4 bases not matched to a gene. The CDR3 covers 14 residues. CDR3 sequence (DNA): TGTGCCAGCAGCTTAGTGGGACAGGGCAGGCCCCAGCATTTT. Its translation is CASSLVGQGRPQHF. Variable domain in full (rest from reference TRBV7-2 and TRBJ1-5): GAGVSQSPSNKVTEKGKDVELRCDPISGHTALYWYRQSLGQGLEFLIYFQGNSAPDKSGLPSDRFSAERTGGSVSTLTIQRTQQEDSAVYLCASSLVGQGRPQHFGDGTRLSIL.

About this clonotype: A much larger clone differs by one base, so this may be a read error. This chain joins TRBV20-1 and TRBJ2-7; 7 bases are shared with TRBD2. Trimming cost V 0 bases and J 3 bases; bases outside gene matches: 5. The germline gives CDR1 DFQATT, CDR2 SNEGSKA (reference sequence). The CDR3 is 14 residues long. CDR3 amino acids: CSARDGGVSYEQYF. The DNA for the CDR3 is TGCAGTGCTAGAGATGGGGGGGTTAGCTACGAGCAGTACTTC.

This clonotype is medium-sized within its sample. V gene TRBV20-1 combines with J gene TRBJ2-7; TRBD2 aligns across 12 bases. V gave up 6 bases and J gave up 5 bases; unmatched junction bases: 11. This CDR3 contains 15 residues. Germline V CDR1 and CDR2: DFQATT, SNEGSKA (reference sequence). The CDR3 nucleotides are TGCAGTGCGACGACTAGCGGGAGTACGTCAAACGAGCAGTACTTC. Translating gives CSATTSGSTSNEQYF.

The chain links TRBV24-1 to TRBJ2-3; a possible D gene is TRBD2 (7 bases). There are 14 residues in the CDR3. In germline, CDR1 is KGHDR, CDR2 SFDVKD. The V gene lost 10 bases and the J gene lost 0 bases, with 13 bases spanning the gap. The CDR3 here is CATSPGGSTDTQYF. The CDR3 DNA reads as TGTGCCACGAGCCCGGGGGGCAGCACAGATACGCAGTATTTT.

Here the CDR3 DNA reads TGTGCCAGCAGCGAAAATCCCATCCCGGGGTACAATGAGCAGTTCTTC. Protein sequence: CASSENPIPGYNEQFF. The rearrangement links TRBV2 to TRBJ2-1; D might be TRBD2 (5 bases). Germline CDR1 SNHLY, CDR2 FYNNEI. This CDR3 is built from 16 residues. The ends were cut back, 6 bases at V and 4 bases at J, with 19 bases in the middle. The whole variable domain, remainder taken from reference TRBV2 and TRBJ2-1, is EPEVTQTPSHQVTQMGQEVILRCVPISNHLYFYWYRQILGQKVEFLVSFYNNEISEKSEIFDDQFSVERPDGSNFTLKIRSTKLEDSAMYFCASSENPIPGYNEQFFGPGTRLTVL.

This clonotype was detected a few times. The chain joins TRBV4-2 to TRBJ2-1; the D is unclear. CDR3 size: 15 residues. Trimming took off 1 base at V and 3 bases at J, with 10 bases between the two ends. Germline loops: CDR1 LGHNA, CDR2 YNFKEQ. CDR3 protein: CASSQGDGDYNEQFF. The CDR3 coding sequence is TGTGCCAGCAGCCAAGGAGACGGAGACTACAATGAGCAGTTCTTC.

The chain is built from TRBV28 and TRBJ2-7; D perhaps matches TRBD2 (5 bases). V lost 7 bases to trimming and J lost 5 bases, with 9 bases between them. Germline CDR1 is MDHEN and CDR2 is SYDVKM. The CDR3 is made up of 11 amino acids. The CDR3 loop reads CASIAFNEQYF. CDR3 DNA: TGTGCCAGCATAGCGTTCAACGAGCAGTACTTC. The entire variable domain, with the rest obtained from reference TRBV28 and TRBJ2-7, is as follows: DVKVTQSSRYLVKRTGEKVFLECVQDMDHENMFWYRQDPGLGLRLIYFSYDVKMKEKGDIPEGYSVSREKKERFSLILESASTNQTSMYLCASIAFNEQYFGPGTRLTVT.

The rearrangement joins TRBV5-1 to TRBJ2-5; D may be TRBD2 (6 bases). V gave up 4 bases and J gave up 1 base, with 8 bases separating them. This CDR3 region has 13 residues. Per germline, CDR1 SGHRS and CDR2 YFSETQ. CDR3 nucleotides: TGCGCCAGCAGCCCGGAGGGCCAAGAGACCCAGTACTTC. Amino acid sequence: CASSPEGQETQYF.

The chain combines TRBV6-2 or TRBV6-3 with TRBJ1-5; TRBD1 agrees at 8 bases. The CDR3 has 14 amino acids. Trimming removed 4 bases from V and 3 bases from J; junction bases left unmatched: 2. Germline values: CDR1 MNHEY, CDR2 SVGEGT. Here the CDR3 reads CASSWTGFNQPQHF. CDR3 nucleotides: TGTGCCAGCAGTTGGACAGGGTTCAATCAGCCCCAGCATTTT.

The CDR3 bases are TGCAGCGTTCTCAGGGAGGCCCAAGATACGCAGTATTTT. It yields the protein CSVLREAQDTQYF. The J gene is TRBJ2-3, the V gene TRBV29-1; possible D gene TRBD2, 6 bases. Germline lookup yields CDR1 SQVTM and CDR2 ANQGSEA. The ends were cut back, 5 bases at V and 5 bases at J, with 14 bases in the middle. The CDR3 length is 13 residues.

The V call is TRBV3-1, the J call TRBJ2-1; a weak D match, TRBD1 (6 bases). Trimming stripped 5 bases from V and 4 bases from J, with 15 bases between. The CDR3 is made up of 15 amino acids. Per the germline V gene, CDR1 is LGHDT and CDR2 is YNNKEL (reference sequence). The CDR3 coding sequence is TGTGCCAGCAGCGGCTCGAGGACAGCTTACAATGAGCAGTTCTTC. This encodes CASSGSRTAYNEQFF.

This clonotype showed up many times. This chain links TRBV25-1 with TRBJ2-6; 7 bases agree with TRBD1. Germline V lookup: CDR1 MGHDK, CDR2 SYGVNS. This CDR3 is built from 16 residues. Trimming cost V 3 bases and J 6 bases; bases outside gene matches: 8. This chain's CDR3 is CASSDSRGRKANVLTF. Here the CDR3 DNA reads TGTGCCAGCAGTGATTCAAGGGGGCGCAAGGCCAACGTCCTGACTTTC. Combining the CDR3 with reference TRBV25-1 and TRBJ2-6 gives the whole variable domain EADIYQTPRYLVIGTGKKITLECSQTMGHDKMYWYQQDPGMELHLIHYSYGVNSTEKGDLSSESTVSRIRTEHFPLTLESARPSHTSQYLCASSDSRGRKANVLTFGAGSRLTVL.

The chain has TRBV19 and TRBJ2-1, with 14 positions matching TRBD2. CDR1 and CDR2 from the germline V gene are LNHDA and SQIVND (reference sequence). The CDR3 is made up of 16 amino acids. V shed 6 bases and J 7 bases; nucleotides not matched to a gene: 8. The CDR3 is CASSGLAGGLVNEQFF. CDR3 nucleotides: TGTGCCAGTAGCGGACTAGCGGGAGGACTAGTGAATGAGCAGTTCTTC.

This clonotype was detected a few times. The chain is built from TRBV15 and TRBJ1-2, with D maybe TRBD1 (5 bases). Germline V gives CDR1 LNHNV, CDR2 YYDKDF (reference sequence). With 2 bases removed from V and 8 bases from J, the gap between germline ends came to 9 bases. The CDR3 has 12 amino acids. The CDR3 DNA sequence: TGTGCCACCAGCAGACAGGGTCGGGGCTACACCTTC. Its protein product is CATSRQGRGYTF.

This clonotype was seen a handful of times. This chain connects TRBV24-1 to TRBJ2-1; D is unclear. This CDR3 comprises 12 residues. The V end was cut by 5 bases, the J end by 6 bases, with 7 bases between. Germline lookup yields CDR1 KGHDR and CDR2 SFDVKD. The CDR3 sequence is CATSAGANEQFF. The DNA for the CDR3 is TGTGCCACCAGTGCTGGAGCCAATGAGCAGTTCTTC.

This chain uses TRBV7-8 with TRBJ1-1; D is undetermined. Germline CDR1 reads SGHVS; CDR2 reads FQNEAQ. Trimming stripped 1 base from V and 3 bases from J, with 9 bases between. The CDR3 runs to 14 residues. This CDR3 reads CASSLGSDYTEAFF. The DNA for the CDR3 is TGTGCCAGCAGCTTAGGCAGTGACTACACTGAAGCTTTCTTT. The full variable domain, with the rest looked up from reference TRBV7-8 and TRBJ1-1, is GAGVSQSPRYKVAKRGQDVALRCDPISGHVSLFWYQQALGQGPEFLTYFQNEAQLDKSGLPSDRFFAERPEGSVSTLKIQRTQQEDSAVYLCASSLGSDYTEAFFGQGTRLTVV.

This clonotype was counted between two and nine times. The V gene is TRBV20-1, the J gene TRBJ1-1; no clear D gene. This CDR3 is 12 amino acids long. Germline V gene sequence: CDR1 DFQATT, CDR2 SNEGSKA (reference sequence). The V end lost 6 bases, the J end lost 1 base, and 9 bases lay between the germline ends. CDR3 residues: CSAGRGNTEAFF. CDR3 in DNA: TGCAGTGCCGGGAGAGGGAACACTGAAGCTTTCTTT.

The J gene is TRBJ2-1, the V gene TRBV5-6, with D perhaps matching TRBD1 (5 bases). Germline V CDR1 and CDR2: SGHDT, YYEEEE. Trimming stripped 9 bases from V and 5 bases from J, with 12 bases between. This CDR3 has 12 residues. In DNA, the CDR3 is TGTGCCAACAGGAGCGATAACAATGAGCAGTTCTTC. Amino acid sequence: CANRSDNNEQFF.